Following are 3 T cell receptor beta chains from one sample sequenced in a study of early T cells in non-severe SARS-CoV-2 infection. TCRdb independently ran MiXCR on the 5' RACE reads; one entry per CDR3 protein. This sample has about 59,000 distinct CDR3 sequences, with about 13% found just once. The source material was whole blood, sampled at baseline. These receptors were taken from an adult who was a healthcare worker with PCR-confirmed SARS-CoV-2 infection or an uninfected control (not recorded which).

The V and J genes are TRBV6-6 and TRBJ1-1, with D uncertain. Trimming left V 0 bases short and J 4 bases short, with 12 bases between. The CDR3 totals 15 residues. From germline, CDR1 is MNHNY and CDR2 SVGAGI (reference sequence). CDR3: CASSYSAPLGTEAFF. For the CDR3, the DNA is TGTGCCAGCAGTTACTCGGCACCCTTAGGCACTGAAGCTTTCTTT.

CDR3 residues: CASGYSGNTIYF. Written as DNA, the CDR3 is TGTGCCAGCGGTTACTCTGGAAACACCATATATTTT. J is TRBJ1-3 and V is TRBV25-1, with unresolved D. V was trimmed by 8 bases and J by 0 bases, leaving 5 bases between them. There are 12 residues in the CDR3. CDR1 MGHDK and CDR2 SYGVNS come from the germline V gene.

The J gene is TRBJ2-1, the V gene TRBV6-2 or TRBV6-3, with 11 bases matching TRBD2. Germline CDR1 reads MNHEY; CDR2 reads SVGEGT. CDR3 length: 16 residues. Unmatched junction bases numbered 8, after V lost 6 bases and J lost 4 bases. CDR3 residues: CASRHLLAGEYNEQFF. The CDR3 DNA sequence: TGTGCCAGCAGACACCTACTAGCGGGAGAGTACAATGAGCAGTTCTTC.